This T cell receptor (beta chain) was obtained from a study of a mutant IDH1 vaccine in newly diagnosed glioma. About the research overall: Radiotherapy alone preceded vaccination by 4-6 weeks; alternatively, vaccination started with temozolomide cycles. Beforehand, treatment had been radiotherapy, temozolomide, or both; the majority received both.

The time point is: week 47, end of study. In the vaccine, a single dose held 300 ug of the mutant IDH1 20-mer peptide, along with topical imiquimod. Germline V lookup: CDR1 SQVTM, CDR2 ANQGSEA. The V gene end was trimmed by 8 bases and the J gene end by 5 bases; junction bases not matched to a gene: 8. The CDR3 extends over 14 amino acids. Using immunoSEQ multiplex PCR, the repertoire was profiled, and TCRdb retains in-frame clones only, with some absent. The sample contains about 60,000 clones, 80% to 85% of which appear only once. About this clone itself: Its antigen is as yet unknown.

This material consisted of PBMCs, taken from a glioma patient whose treatment included an IDH1 peptide vaccine. The rearrangement links TRBV29-1 to TRBJ2-3; 12 bases fit TRBD1. This TCR was sampled from a woman in her fifties or sixties with glioma. CDR3 bases: TGCAGCCTGGGGGGACAGGGGGCTGGAGATACGCAGTATTTT. Translation: CSLGGQGAGDTQYF.